The clone carrying this T cell receptor (beta chain) was detected only once. The sample originates from a study of T cell changes during pregnancy in multiple sclerosis. Sequencing was performed with immunoSEQ multiplex PCR; in TCRdb, only in-frame clones are kept and a portion is missing. The data show more than 90,000 clones, around 92% seen once. V lost 0 bases and J lost 4, with 6 bases in between. This CDR3 contains 13 residues. Germline V CDR1 and CDR2: SGHDT, YYEEEE. The source is a female donor with multiple sclerosis, enrolled in a pregnancy study. Sequenced material: peripheral blood, taken after pregnancy. The chain recombines TRBV5-6 with TRBJ2-3; no clear D gene. CDR3: CASSLGPPDTQYF. The CDR3 region has the DNA TGTGCCAGCAGCTTGGGGCCGCCAGATACGCAGTATTTT. Full variable domain (rest looked up from reference TRBV5-6 and TRBJ2-3): DAGVTQSPTHLIKTRGQQVTLRCSPKSGHDTVSWYQQALGQGPQFIFQYYEEEERQRGNFPDRFSGHQFPNYSSELNVNALLLGDSALYLCASSLGPPDTQYFGPGTRLTVL.